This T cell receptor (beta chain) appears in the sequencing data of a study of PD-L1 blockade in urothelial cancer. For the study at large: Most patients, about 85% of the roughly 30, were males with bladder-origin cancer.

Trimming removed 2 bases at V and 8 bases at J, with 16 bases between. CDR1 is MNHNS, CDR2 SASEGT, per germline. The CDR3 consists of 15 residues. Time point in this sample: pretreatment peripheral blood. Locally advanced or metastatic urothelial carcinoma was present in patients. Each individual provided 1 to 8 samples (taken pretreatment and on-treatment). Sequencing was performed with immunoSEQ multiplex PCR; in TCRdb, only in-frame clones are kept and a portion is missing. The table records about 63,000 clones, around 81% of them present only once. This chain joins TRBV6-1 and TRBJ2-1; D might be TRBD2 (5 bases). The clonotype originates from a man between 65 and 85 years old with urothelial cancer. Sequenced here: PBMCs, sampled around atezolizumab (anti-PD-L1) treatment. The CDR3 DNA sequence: TGTGCCAGCAGTGAACCCGGACTGAGGCCCGATGAGCAGTTCTTC. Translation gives CASSEPGLRPDEQFF.